The 9 T cell receptor beta chains below come from one sample, sequenced in a study of vaccination and CD4 T cells after COVID-19. Treatment given: roughly ten-day PBMC culture with coronavirus spike peptide pools or control peptides (ViraFEST assay). Cultured CD4+ T cell DNA was sequenced using the Oncomine TCR Beta short-read assay. TCRdb reprocessed the PCR reads with MiXCR, giving one entry per CDR3 protein. The sample has some 9,700 distinct CDR3 sequences, around 67% seen once. These receptors have no known antigen. Material for sequencing was CD4+ T cells from blood, cultured in vitro. The origin of the receptors is a human donor who had recovered from COVID-19.

The genes are TRBV30 and TRBJ1-5; possibly TRBD1 for D (6 bases). CDR3 length: 15 amino acids. Germline V lookup: CDR1 GTSNPN, CDR2 SVGIG (reference sequence). The V gene lost 1 base and the J gene lost 0 bases, with 10 bases spanning the gap. The CDR3 DNA is TGTGCCTGGAGTGGGTCAGGGGCTAGCAATCAGCCCCAGCATTTT. The encoded protein is CAWSGSGASNQPQHF.

This rearrangement joins TRBV20-1 to TRBJ1-1; D remains ambiguous. The CDR3 is made up of 15 amino acids. Trimming removed 4 bases at V and 1 base at J, with 16 bases between. CDR1 is DFQATT, CDR2 SNEGSKA, per germline (reference sequence). The CDR3 DNA reads as TGCAGTGCTACCCGACGGAGGGTAGGGAACACTGAAGCTTTCTTT. Its protein product is CSATRRRVGNTEAFF.

The chain couples TRBV20-1 to TRBJ2-1; 8 bases match TRBD2. The CDR3 sequence is 14 residues long. Germline V gene data show CDR1 as DFQATT and CDR2 as SNEGSKA (reference sequence). Trimming removed 5 bases from V and 4 bases from J; junction bases left unmatched: 7. The CDR3 sequence is CSAAGGGVYNEQFF. CDR3 DNA sequence: TGCAGTGCTGCGGGGGGAGGGGTTTACAATGAGCAGTTCTTC.

This clonotype was detected a few times. The chain is built from TRBV10-3 and TRBJ1-1; D is perhaps TRBD1 (5 bases). In germline, CDR1 is ENHRY, CDR2 SYGVKD. The CDR3 sequence is 13 residues long. V was shortened by 6 bases and J by 0 bases, with 8 bases between the two germline ends. The CDR3 coding sequence is TGTGCCATCAGGGGGCGGGTGAACACTGAAGCTTTCTTT. Its translation: CAIRGRVNTEAFF.

This chain connects TRBV2 to TRBJ2-5; 7 nucleotides match TRBD1. V lost 7 bases to trimming and J lost 4 bases; unmatched junction nucleotides: 15. This CDR3 comprises 16 residues. Germline loops: CDR1 SNHLY, CDR2 FYNNEI. This chain's CDR3 is CASKSTGKGRTETQYF. The DNA for the CDR3 is TGTGCCAGCAAATCGACAGGGAAAGGTCGGACAGAGACCCAGTACTTC.

The V and J genes are TRBV27 and TRBJ1-1; D not resolved. The CDR3 extends over 14 amino acids. V lost 4 bases to trimming and J lost 5 bases, with 14 bases between them. The V gene's germline CDR1 is MNHEY and CDR2 SMNVEV (reference sequence). The CDR3 bases are TGTGCCAGCAGTTCAACAGCTCCCGGGACTGAAGCTTTCTTT. Translated: CASSSTAPGTEAFF.

This clonotype was seen a few times. The V gene is TRBV20-1, the J gene TRBJ1-2; 7 bases fit TRBD1. The V and J ends lost 8 bases and 5 bases, in that order; junction bases with no gene match: 11. Germline V gene sequence: CDR1 DFQATT, CDR2 SNEGSKA (reference sequence). The CDR3 spans 13 residues. The CDR3 DNA sequence: TGCAGTCAACCAAGGGGGCTAAAGTATGGCTACACCTTC. The encoded protein is CSQPRGLKYGYTF.

The chain carries TRBV11-3 and TRBJ2-5; D is unresolved. CDR3 length: 10 amino acids. In germline, CDR1 is SGHNT, CDR2 YENEEA. CDR3 residues: CAAGEETQYF. In DNA, the CDR3 is TGTGCGGCAGGCGAAGAGACCCAGTACTTC. The full variable domain, its missing parts supplied by reference TRBV11-3 and TRBJ2-5, is EAGVVQSPRYKIIEKKQPVAFWCNPISGHNTLYWYLQNLGQGPELLIRYENEEAVDDSQLPKDRFSAERLKGVDSTLKIQPAELGDSAVYLCAAGEETQYFGPGTRLLVL.

The V call is TRBV28, the J call TRBJ1-1, with 10 nucleotides matching TRBD1. This CDR3 spans 16 amino acids. CDR1 MDHEN and CDR2 SYDVKM come from the germline V gene. With V trimmed by 2 bases and J by 0 bases, 3 bases remained unmatched. Here the CDR3 reads CASSLGTGVMNTEAFF. In DNA, the CDR3 is TGTGCCAGCAGTTTAGGGACAGGGGTTATGAACACTGAAGCTTTCTTT.